The next 22 T cell receptor beta chains were all read from a single sample in a study of cytomegalovirus exposure and HLA in healthy donors. The PCR ran on 60 Vbeta and 13 Jbeta primers. Assay: immunoSEQ multiplex PCR; the TCRdb copy retains only in-frame clones and omits some. Found here are tens of thousands of clones, roughly 75% of them singletons; the top ten hold 2% to 2.5%. Sequenced input: PBMCs. These receptors were taken from a man aged 40-49 years in good health and CMV-seronegative.

The chain links TRBV5-8 to TRBJ1-1, with 10 bases matching TRBD1. V dropped 4 bases and J dropped 0; count of bases not matched to a gene: 6. This CDR3 has 16 amino acids. CDR1 is SGHTS and CDR2 is YDEGEE in the germline V gene. CDR3 protein: CASSQGTGVMNTEAFF. CDR3 nucleotides: TGTGCCAGCAGCCAAGGGACAGGGGTCATGAACACTGAAGCTTTCTTT.

This rearrangement joins TRBV6-6 to TRBJ1-1; a weak D match, TRBD1 (6 bases). The CDR3 length is 15 residues. Germline V gene sequence: CDR1 MNHNY, CDR2 SVGAGI (reference sequence). The V gene lost 6 bases and the J gene lost 0 bases, with 14 bases spanning the gap. The CDR3 DNA is TGTGCCAGCAGGCAAGCAGGGGAAATGAACACTGAAGCTTTCTTT. This sequence encodes CASRQAGEMNTEAFF.

The rearrangement joins TRBV19 to TRBJ2-1; 8 bases agree with TRBD1. Germline trimming cut 6 bases from V and 10 bases from J; bases unmatched to any gene: 5. Germline V gene data show CDR1 as LNHDA and CDR2 as SQIVND (reference sequence). CDR3 length: 12 amino acids. The CDR3 DNA reads as TGTGCCAGTAGCCGTGGACAGGGAGAGCAGTTCTTC. This gives the protein CASSRGQGEQFF.

V usage is TRBV5-1 and J usage is TRBJ1-4; D is unclear. Looked up from germline, CDR1 is SGHRS and CDR2 is YFSETQ. CDR3 length: 16 residues. Trimming pared 1 base from V and 8 bases from J, leaving 18 bases between. The CDR3 is CASSLLGPRAGEKLFF. The DNA of the CDR3 is TGCGCCAGCAGCTTGCTAGGCCCCCGAGCGGGAGAAAAACTGTTTTTT.

The rearrangement joins TRBV27 to TRBJ1-2; weak D call: TRBD1 (6 bases). The CDR3 has 15 amino acids. The germline V gene has CDR1 MNHEY and CDR2 SMNVEV (reference sequence). Trimming shortened V by 3 bases and J by 2 bases, and 13 bases separated the two germline ends. DNA of the CDR3: TGTGCCAGCAGTTTCGGGACACCCGCCAACTATGGCTACACCTTC. Amino acid sequence: CASSFGTPANYGYTF.

The rearrangement uses TRBV20-1 and TRBJ1-1; D call uncertain. V was shortened by 6 bases and J by 11 bases, with 16 bases between the two germline ends. CDR3 length: 11 residues. Germline CDR1 and CDR2: DFQATT and SNEGSKA (reference sequence). CDR3 in amino acids: CSAYQVSSAFF. Written as DNA, the CDR3 is TGCAGTGCCTACCAGGTTTCGTCGGCTTTCTTT.

This clone was detected only a few times. The chain is built from TRBV18 and TRBJ1-5, with 9 bases aligning to TRBD1. Germline lookup yields CDR1 KGHSH and CDR2 LQKENI. CDR3 size: 14 residues. V lost 6 bases and J lost 4; bases outside the gene matches: 4. CDR3 loop: CASSLGQGNQPQHF. CDR3 in DNA: TGTGCCAGCTCTCTAGGACAGGGGAATCAGCCCCAGCATTTT.

The CDR3, as DNA: TGCAGCGTTGAAGGTTTACGGGGGGCCTACAATGAGCAGTTCTTC. Protein product: CSVEGLRGAYNEQFF. V gene TRBV29-1 combines with J gene TRBJ2-1; 7 nucleotides line up with TRBD2. This CDR3 comprises 15 residues. V lost 1 base and J lost 2; bases outside the gene matches: 5. Germline CDR1 is SQVTM and CDR2 is ANQGSEA.

This sequence joins TRBV5-1 and TRBJ1-2, with D perhaps TRBD1 (6 bases). The CDR3 consists of 13 residues. V was pared by 4 bases and J by 8 bases, with 15 bases between. CDR1 is SGHRS, CDR2 YFSETQ, per germline. CDR3 region: CASSPTGEGGYTF. CDR3 nucleotide sequence: TGCGCCAGCAGCCCGACAGGAGAGGGCGGCTACACCTTC.

The V gene is TRBV5-1, the J gene TRBJ1-3; D perhaps matches TRBD1 (5 bases). V lost 4 bases, J lost 0 bases, and 11 bases lay in between. The germline V gene encodes CDR1 SGHRS and CDR2 YFSETQ. This CDR3 is built from 15 residues. This chain's CDR3 is CASSLDSISGNTIYF. The CDR3 region has the DNA TGCGCCAGCAGCCTTGACAGCATCTCTGGAAACACCATATATTTT.

The genes are TRBV19 and TRBJ1-2; TRBD1 is a possible D gene (6 bases). The CDR3 is made up of 16 amino acids. Trimming took off 5 bases at V and 3 bases at J, with 19 bases between the two ends. Germline lookup yields CDR1 LNHDA and CDR2 SQIVND (reference sequence). CDR3 residues: CASSPRLATGDYGYTF. In DNA form, the CDR3 reads TGTGCCAGTAGTCCCAGGCTCGCGACAGGTGACTATGGCTACACCTTC.

This clone has just one count. J is TRBJ2-1 and V is TRBV4-1; 14 bases match TRBD2. The V gene's germline CDR1 is MGHRA and CDR2 YSYEKL. Losses at the gene ends were 1 base for V and 9 bases for J; bases not matched to a gene: 8. This CDR3 spans 17 amino acids. This chain's CDR3 is CASSQVSTSGGAGEQFF. As DNA, the CDR3 is TGCGCCAGCAGCCAAGTCTCGACTAGCGGGGGGGCGGGTGAGCAGTTCTTC.

The DNA of the CDR3 is TGTGCCAGCAGCACTTCGCAACAGGGGGAAGGCAATCAGCCCCAGCATTTT. It is translated as CASSTSQQGEGNQPQHF. The V and J genes are TRBV7-8 and TRBJ1-5, with 8 bases identical to TRBD1. Germline lookup yields CDR1 SGHVS and CDR2 FQNEAQ. The CDR3 has 17 residues. Trimming cost V 5 bases and J 2 bases; bases outside gene matches: 11.

This clone was counted once. CDR3 sequence: CAWSAGTGGGYTF. CDR3 nucleotides: TGTGCCTGGAGTGCCGGGACAGGGGGTGGCTACACCTTC. This chain joins TRBV30 and TRBJ1-2; 11 bases map to TRBD1. Germline V gene data show CDR1 as GTSNPN and CDR2 as SVGIG (reference sequence). The V segment lost 1 base and the J segment 7 bases; nucleotides outside the gene matches: 2. The CDR3 covers 13 residues.

The chain combines TRBV18 with TRBJ2-2, with a possible D match to TRBD1 (6 bases). CDR3 length: 14 residues. V was clipped by 1 base and J by 6 bases, with 9 bases between them. CDR1 and CDR2 from the germline V gene are KGHSH and LQKENI. DNA of the CDR3: TGTGCCAGCTCACCACAACAGGGCTCCGGGGAGCTGTTTTTT. It yields the protein CASSPQQGSGELFF.

The chain links TRBV9 to TRBJ1-3; TRBD1 agrees at 9 bases. The length of the CDR3 is 15 residues. Germline lookup yields CDR1 SGDLS and CDR2 YYNGEE. Trimming removed 6 bases from V and 2 bases from J; junction bases left unmatched: 6. The CDR3 region has the DNA TGTGCCAGCACGCGGGGGACAGGGCCTGGAAACACCATATATTTT. Amino acid sequence: CASTRGTGPGNTIYF.

CDR3 protein: CASSYQGGVLRSTEAFF. The CDR3 nucleotides read TGCGCCAGCAGCTACCAAGGCGGGGTATTGAGGAGCACTGAAGCTTTCTTT. The J gene is TRBJ1-1, the V gene TRBV4-1, with unresolved D. CDR1 MGHRA and CDR2 YSYEKL come from the germline V gene. V was trimmed by 5 bases and J by 4 bases, leaving 23 bases between them. This CDR3 has 17 amino acids.

The J gene is TRBJ2-7, the V gene TRBV14; D possibly corresponds to TRBD1 (5 bases). Trimming took off 0 bases at V and 6 bases at J, with 15 bases between the two ends. CDR3 length: 15 amino acids. The germline V gene has CDR1 SGHDN and CDR2 FVKESK. The CDR3: CASSQDIRQDTEQYF. The CDR3 nucleotides read TGTGCCAGCAGCCAAGATATCCGGCAGGACACCGAGCAGTACTTC.

The chain joins TRBV6-5 to TRBJ1-2; a possible D gene is TRBD1 (5 bases). Germline V gives CDR1 MNHEY, CDR2 SVGAGI. Trimming pared 0 bases from V and 4 bases from J, leaving 15 bases between. This CDR3 contains 16 residues. Here the CDR3 reads CASSYSTRRQLYGYTF. CDR3 bases: TGTGCCAGCAGTTACTCGACCCGGCGACAGCTCTATGGCTACACCTTC.

The chain uses TRBV27 and TRBJ2-7; D perhaps matches TRBD1 (6 bases). The ends were cut back, 3 bases at V and 2 bases at J, with 11 bases in the middle. The germline V gene has CDR1 MNHEY and CDR2 SMNVEV (reference sequence). The CDR3 runs to 14 residues. The CDR3: CASSLATGTYEQYF. The DNA of the CDR3 is TGTGCCAGCAGTTTGGCGACAGGCACCTACGAGCAGTACTTC.

This clone appeared once. This chain links TRBV6-5 with TRBJ1-4, with D possibly TRBD1 on 5 matching bases. Deletions cut 0 bases from V and 1 base from J, with 6 bases between. The germline V gene has CDR1 MNHEY and CDR2 SVGAGI. This CDR3 spans 15 amino acids. The DNA for the CDR3 is TGTGCCAGCAGTTACTCCCAGGGAACTAATGAAAAACTGTTTTTT. Translated, it gives CASSYSQGTNEKLFF.

The chain recombines TRBV7-9 with TRBJ2-7; TRBD1 matches at 9 bases. Looked up from germline, CDR1 is SEHNR and CDR2 is FQNEAQ (reference sequence). CDR3 length: 14 amino acids. J lost 4 bases, V lost 5 bases, and 6 bases had no gene match. In DNA form, the CDR3 reads TGTGCCAGCAGCCCCCCGGGACAGGGTTACGAGCAGTACTTC. It codes for CASSPPGQGYEQYF.